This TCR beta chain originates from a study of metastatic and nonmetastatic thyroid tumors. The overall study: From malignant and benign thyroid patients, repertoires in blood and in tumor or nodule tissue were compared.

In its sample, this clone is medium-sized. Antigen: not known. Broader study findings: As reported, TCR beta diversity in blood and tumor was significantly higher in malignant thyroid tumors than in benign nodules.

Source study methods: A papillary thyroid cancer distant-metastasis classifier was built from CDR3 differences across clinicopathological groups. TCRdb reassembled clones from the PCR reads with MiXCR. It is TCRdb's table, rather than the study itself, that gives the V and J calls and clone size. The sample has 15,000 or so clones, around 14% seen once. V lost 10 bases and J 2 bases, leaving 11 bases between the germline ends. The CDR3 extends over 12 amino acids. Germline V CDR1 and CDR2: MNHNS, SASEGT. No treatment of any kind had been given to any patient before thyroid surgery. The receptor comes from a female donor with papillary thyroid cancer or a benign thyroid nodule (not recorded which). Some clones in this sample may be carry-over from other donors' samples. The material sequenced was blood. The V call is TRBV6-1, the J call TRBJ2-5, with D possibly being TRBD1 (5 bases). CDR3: CATRTSQETQYF. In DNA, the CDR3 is TGTGCCACCAGGACATCTCAAGAGACCCAGTACTTC.